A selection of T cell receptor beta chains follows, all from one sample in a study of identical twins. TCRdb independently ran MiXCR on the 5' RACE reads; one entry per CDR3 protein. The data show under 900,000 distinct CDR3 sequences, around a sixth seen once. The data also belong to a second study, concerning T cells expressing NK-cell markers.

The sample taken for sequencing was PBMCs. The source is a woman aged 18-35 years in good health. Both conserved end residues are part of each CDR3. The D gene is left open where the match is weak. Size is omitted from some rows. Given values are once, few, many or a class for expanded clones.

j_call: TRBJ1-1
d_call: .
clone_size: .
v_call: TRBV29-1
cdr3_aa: CSAGTPNTEAFF
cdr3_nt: TGCAGCGCCGGGACACCTAACACTGAAGCTTTCTTT

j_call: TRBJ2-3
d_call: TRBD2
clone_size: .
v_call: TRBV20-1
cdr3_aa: CSATTSGRGAEDTQYF
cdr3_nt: TGCAGTGCTACCACTAGCGGGAGAGGGGCAGAAGATACGCAGTATTTT

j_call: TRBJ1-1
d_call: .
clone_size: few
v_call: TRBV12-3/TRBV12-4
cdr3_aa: CASSLYLLWGNNTEAFF
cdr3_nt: TGTGCCAGCAGTTTATATTTGTTGTGGGGCAATAACACTGAAGCTTTCTTT

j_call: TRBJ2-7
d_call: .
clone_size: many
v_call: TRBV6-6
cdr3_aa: CASRPQGTYEQYF
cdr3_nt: TGTGCCAGCAGGCCTCAGGGTACCTACGAGCAGTACTTC

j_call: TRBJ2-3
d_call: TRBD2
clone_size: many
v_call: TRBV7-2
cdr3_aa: CASSPSGTTDTQYF
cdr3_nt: TGTGCCAGCAGTCCTAGCGGGACCACAGATACGCAGTATTTT

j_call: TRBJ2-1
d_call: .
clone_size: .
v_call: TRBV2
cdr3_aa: CASSERAEQFF
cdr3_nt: TGTGCCAGCAGTGAACGCGCTGAGCAGTTCTTC

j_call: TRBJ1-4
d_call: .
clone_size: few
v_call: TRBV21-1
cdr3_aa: CASSNPVYGYEKLFF
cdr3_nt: TGTGCCAGCAGCAATCCCGTCTACGGCTATGAAAAACTGTTTTTT

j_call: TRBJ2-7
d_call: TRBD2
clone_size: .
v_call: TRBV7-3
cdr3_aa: CASSLLPGGQYEQYF
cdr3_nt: TGTGCCAGCAGCTTACTGCCGGGAGGTCAATACGAGCAGTACTTC

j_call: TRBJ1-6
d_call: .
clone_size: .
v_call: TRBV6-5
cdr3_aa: CASSYWTVEMNSPLHF
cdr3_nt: TGTGCCAGCAGTTACTGGACGGTAGAAATGAATTCACCCCTCCACTTT

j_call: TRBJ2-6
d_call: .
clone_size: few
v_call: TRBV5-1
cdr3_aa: CASSLRSVSSGANVLTF
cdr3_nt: TGCGCCAGCAGCTTGAGGTCCGTCAGCTCTGGGGCCAACGTCCTGACTTTC

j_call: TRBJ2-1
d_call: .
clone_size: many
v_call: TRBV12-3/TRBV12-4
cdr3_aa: CASSFRNEQFF
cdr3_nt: TGTGCCAGCAGTTTTCGTAATGAGCAGTTCTTC

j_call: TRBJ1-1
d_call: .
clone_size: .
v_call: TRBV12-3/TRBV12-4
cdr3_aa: CASSLRLEAFF
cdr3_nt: TGTGCCAGCAGTTTAAGGCTTGAAGCTTTCTTT

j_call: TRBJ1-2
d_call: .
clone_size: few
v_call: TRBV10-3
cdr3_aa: CAISDAGRPSYGYTF
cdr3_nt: TGTGCCATCAGTGACGCTGGCAGACCGAGCTATGGCTACACCTTC

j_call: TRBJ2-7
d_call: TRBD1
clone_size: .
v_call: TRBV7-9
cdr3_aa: CASSRDRILSNEQYF
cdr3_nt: TGTGCCAGCAGTCGGGACAGGATTCTCTCTAACGAGCAGTACTTC

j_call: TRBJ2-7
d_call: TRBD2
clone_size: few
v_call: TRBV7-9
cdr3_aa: CASMTSGSSYEQYF
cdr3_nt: TGTGCCAGCATGACTAGCGGGAGCTCCTACGAGCAGTACTTC

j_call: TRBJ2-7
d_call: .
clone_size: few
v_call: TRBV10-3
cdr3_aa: CAKSENSYEQYF
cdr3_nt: TGTGCCAAGTCGGAGAACTCCTACGAGCAGTACTTC

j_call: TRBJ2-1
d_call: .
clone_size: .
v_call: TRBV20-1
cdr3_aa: CSARGPSWGRDEQFF
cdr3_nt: TGCAGTGCTAGAGGGCCCTCTTGGGGCCGTGATGAGCAGTTCTTC

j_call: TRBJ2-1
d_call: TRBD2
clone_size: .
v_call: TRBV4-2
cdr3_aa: CASSRNQSSTTRTSVYEQFF
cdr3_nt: TGTGCCAGCAGCAGAAACCAGAGTTCTACAACTAGGACTAGCGTTTATGAGCAGTTCTTC

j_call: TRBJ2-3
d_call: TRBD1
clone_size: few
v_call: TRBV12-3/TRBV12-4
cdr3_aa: CASSPGQGEADTQYF
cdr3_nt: TGTGCCAGCAGCCCCGGACAGGGTGAAGCAGATACGCAGTATTTT

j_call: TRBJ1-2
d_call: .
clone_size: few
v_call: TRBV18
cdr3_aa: CASSPPIRKAGSYGYTF
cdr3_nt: TGTGCCAGCTCACCACCCATTCGTAAGGCTGGGAGCTATGGCTACACCTTC

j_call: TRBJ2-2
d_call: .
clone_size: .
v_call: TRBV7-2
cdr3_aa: CASSFARFTGELFF
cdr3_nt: TGTGCCAGCAGCTTCGCACGATTCACCGGGGAGCTGTTTTTT

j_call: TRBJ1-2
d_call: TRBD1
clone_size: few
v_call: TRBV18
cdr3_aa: CASSPTGRDGYTF
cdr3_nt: TGTGCCAGCTCACCGACAGGGCGGGATGGCTACACCTTC

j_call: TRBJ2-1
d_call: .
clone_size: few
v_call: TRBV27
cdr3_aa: CASSLGSGTASNEQFF
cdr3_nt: TGTGCCAGCAGTTTAGGTTCCGGGACTGCTTCGAATGAGCAGTTCTTC

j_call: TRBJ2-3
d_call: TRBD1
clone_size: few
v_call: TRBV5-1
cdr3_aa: CASSLLPGQGARGTDTQYF
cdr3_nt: TGCGCCAGCAGCTTACTACCGGGACAGGGGGCGCGAGGCACAGATACGCAGTATTTT

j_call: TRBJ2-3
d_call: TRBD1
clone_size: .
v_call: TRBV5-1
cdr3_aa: CASNDRGADTQYF
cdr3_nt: TGCGCCAGCAACGACAGGGGAGCAGATACGCAGTATTTT

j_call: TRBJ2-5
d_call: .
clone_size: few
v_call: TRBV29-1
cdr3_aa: CSVVRWAQETQYF
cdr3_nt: TGCAGCGTTGTAAGGTGGGCCCAAGAGACCCAGTACTTC

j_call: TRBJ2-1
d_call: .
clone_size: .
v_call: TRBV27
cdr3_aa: CASSGWPSSYNEQFF
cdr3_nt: TGTGCCAGCAGTGGGTGGCCAAGCTCCTACAATGAGCAGTTCTTC

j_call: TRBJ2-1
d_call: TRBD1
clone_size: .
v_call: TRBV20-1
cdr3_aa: CSAKDRGLNEQFF
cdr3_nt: TGCAGTGCGAAGGACAGGGGGCTCAATGAGCAGTTCTTC

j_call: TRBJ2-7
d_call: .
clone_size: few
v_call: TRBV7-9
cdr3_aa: CASSSPPQAYEQYF
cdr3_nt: TGTGCCAGCAGCTCTCCCCCCCAGGCCTACGAGCAGTACTTC

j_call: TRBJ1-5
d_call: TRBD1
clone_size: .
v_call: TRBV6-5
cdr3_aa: CASSSPAQGLNQPQHF
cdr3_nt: TGTGCCAGCAGTTCCCCGGCACAGGGGCTCAATCAGCCCCAGCATTTT

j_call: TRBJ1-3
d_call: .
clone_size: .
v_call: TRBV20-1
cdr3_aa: CSARDSGSGNTIYF
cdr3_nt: TGCAGTGCTAGAGATTCCGGCTCTGGAAACACCATATATTTT

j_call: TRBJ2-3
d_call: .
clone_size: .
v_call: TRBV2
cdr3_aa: CASAALLDEGPDTQYF
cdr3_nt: TGTGCCAGCGCTGCCCTACTAGATGAGGGCCCAGATACGCAGTATTTT

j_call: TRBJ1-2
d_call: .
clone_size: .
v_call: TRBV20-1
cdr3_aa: CSAPRIRSGYTF
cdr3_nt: TGCAGTGCTCCGCGGATCCGGAGTGGCTACACCTTC

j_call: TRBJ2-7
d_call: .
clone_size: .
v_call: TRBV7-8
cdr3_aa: CASSPQFGASSYEQYF
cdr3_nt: TGTGCCAGCAGCCCCCAATTTGGGGCAAGCTCCTACGAGCAGTACTTC

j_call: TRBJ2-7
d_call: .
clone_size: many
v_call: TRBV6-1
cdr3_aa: CASSREGRPYEQYF
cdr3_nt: TGTGCCAGCTCACGAGAGGGGAGGCCCTACGAGCAGTACTTC

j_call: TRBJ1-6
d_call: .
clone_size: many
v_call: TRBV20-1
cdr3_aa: CSARDLLGNSPLHF
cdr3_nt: TGCAGTGCTAGAGACCTCTTGGGGAATTCACCCCTCCACTTT

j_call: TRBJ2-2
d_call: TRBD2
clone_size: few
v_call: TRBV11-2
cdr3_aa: CASSPRSTSATNTGELFF
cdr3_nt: TGTGCCAGCAGCCCGCGATCCACTAGCGCGACGAACACCGGGGAGCTGTTTTTT

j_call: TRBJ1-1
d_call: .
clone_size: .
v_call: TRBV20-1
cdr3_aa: CSVMRTADSLNTEAFF
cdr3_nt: TGCAGTGTAATGCGTACAGCCGATAGCTTGAACACTGAAGCTTTCTTT

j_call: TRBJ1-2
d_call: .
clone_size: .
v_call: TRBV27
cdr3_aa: CASGTPPSGGYTF
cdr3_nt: TGTGCCAGCGGGACACCCCCAAGCGGTGGCTACACCTTC

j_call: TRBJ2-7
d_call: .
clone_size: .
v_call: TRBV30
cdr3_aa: CAWSRSTGPYEQYF
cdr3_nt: TGTGCCTGGAGTCGGAGTACCGGCCCCTACGAGCAGTACTTC

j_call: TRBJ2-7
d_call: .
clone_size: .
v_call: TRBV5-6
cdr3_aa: CASTSVRGDSYEQYF
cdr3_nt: TGTGCCAGCACCTCGGTCCGGGGAGACTCCTACGAGCAGTACTTC

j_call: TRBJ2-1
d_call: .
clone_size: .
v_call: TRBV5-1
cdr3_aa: CASSSRGAEQFF
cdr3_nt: TGCGCCAGCAGCTCAAGGGGGGCTGAGCAGTTCTTC

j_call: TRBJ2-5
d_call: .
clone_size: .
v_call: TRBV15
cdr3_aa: CATSRRMQETQYF
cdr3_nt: TGTGCCACCAGCAGACGGATGCAAGAGACCCAGTACTTC

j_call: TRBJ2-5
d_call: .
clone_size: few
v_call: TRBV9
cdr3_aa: CASNRELQETQYF
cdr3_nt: TGTGCCAGCAACCGAGAGCTACAAGAGACCCAGTACTTC

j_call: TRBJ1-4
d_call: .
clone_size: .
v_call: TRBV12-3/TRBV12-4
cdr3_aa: CASTPGGLQLFF
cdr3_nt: TGTGCCAGCACCCCGGGGGGACTTCAACTGTTTTTT

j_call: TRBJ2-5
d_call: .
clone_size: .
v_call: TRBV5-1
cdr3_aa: CASSAPGPEETQYF
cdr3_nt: TGCGCCAGCAGCGCACCGGGACCAGAAGAGACCCAGTACTTC

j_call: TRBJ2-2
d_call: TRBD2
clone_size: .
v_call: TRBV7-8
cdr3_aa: CASSARTSGHTGELFF
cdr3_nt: TGTGCCAGCAGCGCCAGGACTAGCGGACACACCGGGGAGCTGTTTTTT

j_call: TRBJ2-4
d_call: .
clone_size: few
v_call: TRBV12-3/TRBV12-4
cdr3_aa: CASSGTGLAKNIQYF
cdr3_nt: TGTGCCAGCAGTGGAACCGGACTGGCCAAAAACATTCAGTACTTC

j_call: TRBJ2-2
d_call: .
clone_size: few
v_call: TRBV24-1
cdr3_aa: CATSDSTRDVRGELFF
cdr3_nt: TGTGCCACCAGTGACTCCACGCGGGACGTGCGGGGGGAGCTGTTTTTT

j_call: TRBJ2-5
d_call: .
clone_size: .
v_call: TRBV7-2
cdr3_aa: CASSPQEAQYF
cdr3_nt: TGTGCCAGCAGCCCACAAGAGGCCCAGTACTTC

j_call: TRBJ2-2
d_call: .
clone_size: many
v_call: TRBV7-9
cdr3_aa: CASRLTGELFF
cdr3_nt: TGTGCCAGCAGGCTGACCGGGGAGCTGTTTTTT